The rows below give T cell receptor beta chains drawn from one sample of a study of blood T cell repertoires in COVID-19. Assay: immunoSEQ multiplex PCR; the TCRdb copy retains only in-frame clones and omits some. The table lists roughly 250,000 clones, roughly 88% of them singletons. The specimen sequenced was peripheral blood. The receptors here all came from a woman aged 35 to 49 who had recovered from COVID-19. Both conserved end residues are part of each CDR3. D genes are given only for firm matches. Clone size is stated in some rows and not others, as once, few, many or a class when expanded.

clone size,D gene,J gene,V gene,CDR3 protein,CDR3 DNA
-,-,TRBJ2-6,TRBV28,CASTTGPGANVLTF,TGTGCCAGCACGACAGGCCCTGGGGCCAACGTCCTGACTTTC
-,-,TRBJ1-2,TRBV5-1,CASSPRVNNYGYTF,TGCGCCAGCAGTCCCAGGGTCAACAACTATGGCTACACCTTC
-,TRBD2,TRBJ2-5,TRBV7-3,CASSLTSGGAGETQYF,TGTGCCAGCAGCTTAACTAGCGGGGGGGCCGGGGAGACCCAGTACTTC
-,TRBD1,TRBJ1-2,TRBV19,CASSIVRTGGYYGYTF,TGTGCCAGTAGTATAGTCAGGACAGGGGGCTACTATGGCTACACCTTC
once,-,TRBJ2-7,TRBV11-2,CASSPLGGSYEQYF,TGTGCCAGCAGCCCCTTGGGGGGATCCTACGAGCAGTACTTC
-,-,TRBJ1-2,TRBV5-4,CASSPTGLNGYTF,TGTGCCAGCAGCCCCACAGGGTTAAATGGCTACACCTTC
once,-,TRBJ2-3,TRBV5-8,CASSLVPRHTDTQYF,TGTGCCAGCAGCTTGGTTCCCAGGCACACAGATACGCAGTATTTT
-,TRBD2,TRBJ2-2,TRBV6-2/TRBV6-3,CASSYSGRAGELFF,TGTGCCAGCAGTTACTCGGGGAGGGCCGGGGAGCTGTTTTTT
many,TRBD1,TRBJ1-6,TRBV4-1,CASSQAGGGSPLHF,TGCGCCAGCAGCCAAGCAGGGGGCGGTTCACCCCTCCACTTT
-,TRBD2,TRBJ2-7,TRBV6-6,CASTYPLAGGTPSSYEQYF,TGTGCCAGCACCTACCCACTAGCGGGGGGGACACCTAGCTCCTACGAGCAGTACTTC
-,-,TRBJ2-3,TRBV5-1,CASSNPGDFQAQYF,TGCGCCAGCAGCAACCCGGGGGACTTCCAGGCGCAGTATTTT
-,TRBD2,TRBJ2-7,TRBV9,CASSVSGGAASYEQYF,TGTGCCAGCAGCGTTAGCGGGGGGGCGGCCTCCTACGAGCAGTACTTC
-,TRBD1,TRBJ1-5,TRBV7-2,CASSIRTGDGNQPQHF,TGTGCCAGCAGCATACGGACAGGGGATGGCAATCAGCCCCAGCATTTT
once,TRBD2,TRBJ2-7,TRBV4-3,CASSRRGSGGDEQYF,TGCGCCAGCAGCCGCAGGGGTAGCGGGGGCGACGAGCAGTACTTC
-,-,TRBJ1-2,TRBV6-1,CASSEGSRNYGYTF,TGTGCCAGCAGTGAAGGTAGCCGTAACTATGGCTACACCTTC
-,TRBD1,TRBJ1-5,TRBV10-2,CASKGQGNQPQHF,TGCGCCAGCAAGGGACAGGGGAATCAGCCCCAGCATTTT
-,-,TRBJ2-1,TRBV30,CAWSVRFSEVFNEQFF,TGTGCCTGGAGTGTACGTTTTAGCGAGGTTTTCAATGAGCAGTTCTTC
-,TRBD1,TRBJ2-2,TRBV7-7,CASSFVLTGVNGELFF,TGTGCTAGCAGCTTCGTCCTAACAGGGGTGAACGGGGAGCTGTTTTTT
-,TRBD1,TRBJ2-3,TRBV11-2,CASSIDRADTDTQYF,TGTGCCAGCAGCATAGACAGGGCCGACACAGATACGCAGTATTTT
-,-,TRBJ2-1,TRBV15,CATSPSLERYNEQFF,TGTGCCACCAGCCCTTCCCTAGAGAGGTACAATGAGCAGTTCTTC
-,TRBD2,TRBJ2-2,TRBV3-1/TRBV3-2,CASTGAGARRELFF,TGTGCCAGCACCGGAGCGGGAGCTCGGCGGGAGCTGTTTTTT
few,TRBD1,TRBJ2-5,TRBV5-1,CASSSGQGGRGETQYF,TGCGCCAGCAGCTCGGGACAGGGAGGAAGAGGAGAGACCCAGTACTTC
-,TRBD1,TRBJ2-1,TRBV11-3,CASSHKGAVSYNEQFF,TGTGCCAGCAGCCATAAGGGGGCAGTATCCTACAATGAGCAGTTCTTC
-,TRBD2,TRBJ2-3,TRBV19,CASSIPGTSGASTDTQYF,TGTGCCAGTAGTATACCCGGGACTAGCGGGGCCAGCACAGATACGCAGTATTTT
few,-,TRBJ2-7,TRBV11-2,CASIPRGRGYEQYF,TGTGCCAGCATCCCTCGGGGCAGGGGCTACGAGCAGTACTTC
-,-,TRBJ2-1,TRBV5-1,CASSLGSSRNNEQFF,TGCGCCAGCAGCTTGGGTTCTAGCCGGAACAATGAGCAGTTCTTC
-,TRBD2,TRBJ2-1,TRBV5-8,CASRRAVSGGSYNEQFF,TGTGCCAGCAGGAGGGCGGTTAGCGGGGGCTCCTACAATGAGCAGTTCTTC
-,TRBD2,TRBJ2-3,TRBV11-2,CASSLLAGGPRTDTQYF,TGTGCCAGCAGCTTACTAGCGGGGGGGCCCCGCACAGATACGCAGTATTTT
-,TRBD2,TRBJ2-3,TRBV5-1,CASSRGLAGGYTDTQYF,TGCGCCAGCAGTCGTGGACTAGCGGGAGGGTACACAGATACGCAGTATTTT
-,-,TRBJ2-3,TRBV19,CASSEGGTDTQYF,TGTGCCAGTAGTGAGGGGGGGACAGATACGCAGTATTTT
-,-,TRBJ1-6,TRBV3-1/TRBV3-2,CASSQEGGAVSPLHF,TGTGCCAGCAGCCAAGAGGGGGGGGCCGTTTCACCCCTCCACTTT
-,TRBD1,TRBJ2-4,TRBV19,CASSIWEGQGAKNIQYF,TGTGCCAGTAGTATATGGGAGGGACAGGGAGCCAAAAACATTCAGTACTTC
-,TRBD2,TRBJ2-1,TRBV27,CASSLYGFRGGIYNEQFF,TGTGCCAGCAGTTTATACGGGTTTCGCGGGGGAATATACAATGAGCAGTTCTTC
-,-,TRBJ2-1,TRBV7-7,CASSLLPIGDEQFF,TGTGCTAGCAGCTTACTCCCCATAGGGGATGAGCAGTTCTTC
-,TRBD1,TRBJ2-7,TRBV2,CASSTDRGSPYEQYF,TGTGCCAGCAGTACTGACAGGGGAAGTCCCTACGAGCAGTACTTC
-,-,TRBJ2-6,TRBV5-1,CASSFTSSGSGANVLTF,TGCGCCAGCAGCTTTACCTCCAGCGGCTCTGGGGCCAACGTCCTGACTTTC
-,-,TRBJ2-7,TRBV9,CASSVAEGSYEQYF,TGTGCCAGCAGCGTAGCGGAGGGCTCCTACGAGCAGTACTTC
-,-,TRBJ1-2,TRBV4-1,CASSQVAPPLETNYGYTF,TGCGCCAGCAGCCAAGTTGCTCCGCCACTCGAGACTAACTATGGCTACACCTTC
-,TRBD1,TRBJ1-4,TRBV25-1,CASSAQGAFEKLFF,TGTGCCAGCAGTGCACAGGGGGCGTTTGAAAAACTGTTTTTT
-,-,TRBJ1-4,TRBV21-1,CASSKNPSRRDRGATNEKLFF,TGTGCCAGCAGCAAAAACCCCTCCCGCCGGGACAGGGGCGCAACTAATGAAAAACTGTTTTTT
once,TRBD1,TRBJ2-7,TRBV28,CASQTGQGNIYEQYF,TGTGCCAGCCAGACGGGACAGGGGAATATTTACGAGCAGTACTTC
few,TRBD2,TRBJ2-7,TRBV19,CASSIATASGINEQYF,TGTGCCAGTAGTATAGCTACGGCTAGCGGGATCAACGAGCAGTACTTC
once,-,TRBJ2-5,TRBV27,CASMLQGRQETQYF,TGTGCCAGCATGTTACAGGGGAGGCAAGAGACCCAGTACTTC
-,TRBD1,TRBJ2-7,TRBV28,CASSNDRVSEQYF,TGTGCCAGCAGTAATGACAGGGTCTCCGAGCAGTACTTC
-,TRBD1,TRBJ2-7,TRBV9,CASSVGQGASSYEQYF,TGTGCCAGCAGCGTAGGACAGGGGGCTAGCTCCTACGAGCAGTACTTC
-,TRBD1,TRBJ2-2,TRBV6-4,CASGGQGAPLAYTGELFF,TGTGCCAGCGGTGGACAGGGGGCCCCACTAGCGTACACCGGGGAGCTGTTTTTT
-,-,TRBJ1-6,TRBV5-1,CASHDSIRNSPLHF,TGCGCCAGCCACGACAGCATTAGAAATTCACCCCTCCACTTT
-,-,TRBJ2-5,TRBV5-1,CASSWGTGVRETQYF,TGCGCCAGCAGCTGGGGGACTGGAGTGAGGGAGACCCAGTACTTC
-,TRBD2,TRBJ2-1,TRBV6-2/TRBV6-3,CASSLWRGEQFF,TGTGCCAGCAGTTTGTGGCGGGGGGAGCAGTTCTTC
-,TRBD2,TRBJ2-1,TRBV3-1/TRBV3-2,CASSPLLAGGSGEQFF,TGTGCCAGCAGCCCCTTACTAGCGGGGGGGTCCGGTGAGCAGTTCTTC
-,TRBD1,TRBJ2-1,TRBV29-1,CSVDPQTGQDDEQFF,TGCAGCGTTGACCCTCAGACAGGGCAGGACGATGAGCAGTTCTTC
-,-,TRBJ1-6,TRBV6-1,CASSELISPLHF,TGTGCCAGCAGTGAACTTATCTCACCCCTCCACTTT
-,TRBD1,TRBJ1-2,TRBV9,CASSDQGVTGGKNHNYGYTF,TGTGCCAGCAGCGATCAAGGGGTCACAGGGGGGAAAAATCATAACTATGGCTACACCTTC
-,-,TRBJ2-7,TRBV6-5,CASSYGGASYEQYF,TGTGCCAGCAGTTACGGGGGGGCCTCCTACGAGCAGTACTTC
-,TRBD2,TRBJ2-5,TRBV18,CASSLWVQSAGRGQETQYF,TGTGCCAGCTCACTCTGGGTACAGTCCGCCGGGAGGGGACAAGAGACCCAGTACTTC
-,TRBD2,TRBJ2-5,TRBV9,CASSVGLAGGRIRETQYF,TGTGCCAGCAGCGTAGGACTAGCGGGGGGGCGGATTCGGGAGACCCAGTACTTC
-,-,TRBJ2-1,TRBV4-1,CASSLTYLANEQFF,TGCGCCAGCAGCCTTACTTACTTAGCCAATGAGCAGTTCTTC
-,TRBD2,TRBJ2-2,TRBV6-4,CASSVERGTGELFF,TGTGCCAGCAGCGTTGAGCGGGGCACCGGGGAGCTGTTTTTT